A single sample is the source of the 28 T cell receptor beta chains below, sequenced in a study. Clones were sequenced by immunoSEQ multiplex PCR, and TCRdb holds only the in-frame ones, with some missing. Among about 68,000 clones listed, approximately 92% were seen once. The sequenced sample was PBMCs. These receptor sequences come from a man between 35 and 55 years old with rheumatoid arthritis.

This chain connects TRBV19 to TRBJ2-4, with TRBD1 matching 10 bases. This CDR3 is 19 amino acids long. Trimming at V came to 0 bases and at J to 1 base, leaving 9 bases not matched to a gene. The germline gives CDR1 LNHDA, CDR2 SQIVND (reference sequence). CDR3 nucleotide sequence: TGTGCCAGTAGTATAGAGAGGGGACAGGGGAAGGGGGCCAAAAACATTCAGTACTTC. As protein: CASSIERGQGKGAKNIQYF.

This sequence joins TRBV11-2 and TRBJ2-2; TRBD1 matches at 9 bases. Germline V gene data show CDR1 as SGHAT and CDR2 as FQNNGV. The CDR3 spans 19 residues. J lost 0 bases, V lost 6 bases, and 14 bases had no gene match. The DNA of the CDR3 is TGTGCCAGCAGTTCTATCCGGGGACAGGGACTATCGAACACCGGGGAGCTGTTTTTT. It is translated as CASSSIRGQGLSNTGELFF.

This rearrangement joins TRBV4-3 to TRBJ2-3, with a tentative D call TRBD1 (5 bases). The V and J ends lost 1 base and 2 bases respectively, with 7 bases between them. CDR1 is LGHNA, CDR2 YSLEER, per germline. The CDR3 consists of 14 residues. CDR3 coding DNA: TGCGCCAGCAGCCAAGGGGGCCACACAGATACGCAGTATTTT. The encoded protein is CASSQGGHTDTQYF.

The rearrangement links TRBV27 to TRBJ1-1; 7 bases map to TRBD1. Per the germline V gene, CDR1 is MNHEY and CDR2 is SMNVEV (reference sequence). The CDR3 totals 15 residues. With 4 bases clipped from V and 1 base from J, the junction kept 6 bases outside the gene matches. The CDR3 loop reads CASSSSTGPNTEAFF. DNA of the CDR3: TGTGCCAGCAGTTCGTCGACAGGGCCGAACACTGAAGCTTTCTTT.

The rearrangement uses TRBV6-6 and TRBJ2-1; D possibly matches TRBD1 or TRBD2 (7 bases each). This CDR3 region has 16 residues. Trimming cost V 7 bases and J 8 bases, with 24 bases left between them. Germline V gene sequence: CDR1 MNHNY, CDR2 SVGAGI (reference sequence). The CDR3 DNA reads as TGTGCCAGCACCCAAATGACAGGGAGGGAGCTAGATGAGCAGTTCTTC. It specifies CASTQMTGRELDEQFF.

The chain joins TRBV19 to TRBJ1-2; 8 bases match TRBD1. CDR3 length equals 15 residues. Trimming took 5 bases from V and 4 from J; bases not matched to a gene: 9. Germline V gene sequence: CDR1 LNHDA, CDR2 SQIVND (reference sequence). CDR3 amino acids: CASSPRTGTSYGYTF. For the CDR3, the DNA is TGTGCCAGTAGTCCCAGGACAGGGACGTCCTATGGCTACACCTTC.

The chain couples TRBV4-3 to TRBJ1-3; D may be TRBD1 (6 bases). Trimming took off 4 bases at V and 3 bases at J, with 22 bases between the two ends. CDR1 LGHNA and CDR2 YSLEER come from the germline V gene. The CDR3 contains 18 residues. The CDR3 region has the DNA TGCGCCAGCAGCCTTGGAGAGACAGGAACCCGTAGTGGAAACACCATATATTTT. Its translation is CASSLGETGTRSGNTIYF.

This sequence joins TRBV7-2 and TRBJ1-1, with D tentatively TRBD1 (6 bases). The CDR3 consists of 15 residues. Per the germline V gene, CDR1 is SGHTA and CDR2 is FQGNSA. Trimming removed 5 bases from V and 12 bases from J, with 25 bases in between. The DNA for the CDR3 is TGTGCCAGCAGCCACTCGGGACATTTTGCCACTTATTCTTTCTTT. Translating it yields CASSHSGHFATYSFF.

In its sample, this clone was seen once. J is TRBJ2-1 and V is TRBV6-1; 11 bases align to TRBD2. The CDR3 has 15 residues. The trim removed 3 bases at V and 9 bases at J, leaving 7 bases unmatched. Germline CDR1 is MNHNS and CDR2 is SASEGT. CDR3 nucleotides: TGTGCCAGCAGTGATAAGACTAGCGGGGCGCCTGAGCAGTTCTTC. It encodes CASSDKTSGAPEQFF.

The chain carries TRBV28 and TRBJ2-4; 12 nucleotides align to TRBD2. The CDR3 has 19 residues. With V trimmed by 5 bases and J by 0 bases, 11 bases remained unmatched. CDR1 is MDHEN, CDR2 SYDVKM, per germline. The CDR3 DNA follows: TGTGCCAGCAGTGAATCTAGCGGGAGGGCCGTTCTAGCCAAAAACATTCAGTACTTC. Its translation is CASSESSGRAVLAKNIQYF.

The V call is TRBV10-2, the J call TRBJ2-7; a possible D gene is TRBD1 (6 bases). V was shortened by 3 bases and J by 7 bases, with 19 bases between the two germline ends. Germline V lookup: CDR1 WSHSY, CDR2 SAAADI. The CDR3 totals 15 residues. The CDR3 loop is CASSDVGAALTEQYF. The CDR3 DNA reads as TGCGCCAGCAGTGATGTGGGGGCAGCCCTTACGGAGCAGTACTTC.

The chain employs TRBV5-1 and TRBJ2-5; the D gene is possibly TRBD2 (6 bases). The CDR3 totals 15 residues. The ends were cut back, 0 bases at V and 1 base at J, with 10 bases in the middle. Germline CDR1 is SGHRS and CDR2 is YFSETQ. The CDR3 region is CASSLASEAQETQYF. The CDR3 region has the DNA TGCGCCAGCAGCTTGGCTAGCGAAGCCCAAGAGACCCAGTACTTC.

This chain uses TRBV19 with TRBJ2-5, with D unresolved. V was pared by 2 bases and J by 8 bases, with 6 bases between. Germline CDR1 and CDR2: LNHDA and SQIVND (reference sequence). This CDR3 has 11 amino acids. CDR3 nucleotide sequence: TGTGCCAGTAGTATAAAGGGAACCCAGTACTTC. This gives the protein CASSIKGTQYF.

In this sample, this clone turned up a few times. The chain recombines TRBV2 with TRBJ1-6; no clear D gene. Trimming stripped 7 bases from V and 0 bases from J, with 13 bases between. The CDR3 contains 16 residues. The germline V gene has CDR1 SNHLY and CDR2 FYNNEI. CDR3 sequence (DNA): TGTGCCAGCATGAGCCTGATAAGCTCCTATAATTCACCCCTCCACTTT. Translating it yields CASMSLISSYNSPLHF.

This clone has just one count. V is TRBV18 and J is TRBJ1-1; 7 bases line up with TRBD1. With V trimmed by 3 bases and J by 6 bases, 4 bases remained unmatched. The germline V gene has CDR1 KGHSH and CDR2 LQKENI. This CDR3 is 13 amino acids long. CDR3 protein: CASSPNRGSEAFF. The CDR3, as DNA: TGTGCCAGCTCACCGAACAGGGGATCTGAAGCTTTCTTT.

This chain joins TRBV4-1 and TRBJ2-3, with 8 bases fitting TRBD2. Germline V gene sequence: CDR1 MGHRA, CDR2 YSYEKL. The CDR3 has 17 residues. V lost 0 bases, J lost 6 bases, and 11 bases stayed unmatched. The CDR3 nucleotides are TGCGCCAGCAGCCAAGATATAATGGCGGGGGGCCGGGATACGCAGTATTTT. It codes for CASSQDIMAGGRDTQYF.

The chain carries TRBV6-5 and TRBJ2-5, with TRBD1 matching over 8 bases. Germline V gene lookup returns CDR1 MNHEY and CDR2 SVGAGI. The CDR3 is made up of 16 amino acids. V lost 0 bases and J lost 5; bases outside the gene matches: 8. CDR3 nucleotide sequence: TGTGCCAGCAGTTACTCGGACAGGGACCCCTATGAGACCCAGTACTTC. It is translated as CASSYSDRDPYETQYF.

This sequence joins TRBV7-8 and TRBJ1-3, with 9 bases identical to TRBD1. Germline CDR1 SGHVS, CDR2 FQNEAQ. This CDR3 is built from 14 residues. Trimming removed 6 bases from V and 9 bases from J; junction bases left unmatched: 9. DNA for the CDR3: TGTGCCAGCAGTTGGGACAGGGCCGCCGGCACCATATATTTT. This gives the protein CASSWDRAAGTIYF.

Regarding this clone: Sequence at one end of the junction differs from germline and may be a read error. The J gene is TRBJ1-1, the V gene TRBV19; 7 positions agree with TRBD1. CDR1 and CDR2 (germline): LNHDA, SQIVND (reference sequence). The CDR3 is made up of 15 amino acids. This chain's CDR3 is CASSLRGSRNSEAFF. The CDR3 coding sequence is TGTGCCAGTAGTCTCAGGGGGAGTAGGAACTCTGAAGCTTTCTTT.

The chain employs TRBV7-8 and TRBJ1-3; no reliable D call. The V end was cut by 6 bases, the J end by 0 bases, with 12 bases between. CDR1 and CDR2 from the germline V gene are SGHVS and FQNEAQ. CDR3 length: 15 amino acids. The CDR3 protein is CASSPGGSSGNTIYF. The CDR3 DNA reads as TGTGCCAGCAGTCCCGGCGGGAGCTCTGGAAACACCATATATTTT.

A single count supports this clone. The CDR3 loop reads CASSLAWQGAQLVGGGGELFF. In DNA form, the CDR3 reads TGTGCCAGCAGCTTAGCATGGCAGGGGGCGCAGTTAGTTGGCGGAGGCGGGGAGCTGTTTTTT. V is TRBV7-2 and J is TRBJ2-2; 8 bases are shared with TRBD1. Germline loops: CDR1 SGHTA, CDR2 FQGNSA. With 0 bases clipped from V and 7 bases from J, the junction kept 22 bases outside the gene matches. The CDR3 contains 21 residues.

V is TRBV6-5 and J is TRBJ1-6; D uncertain. From germline, CDR1 is MNHEY and CDR2 SVGAGI. V lost 2 bases, J lost 9 bases, and 8 bases lay in between. The CDR3 sequence is 13 residues long. The CDR3 sequence is CASSYGRLSPLHF. CDR3 DNA: TGTGCCAGCAGTTACGGCAGGCTTTCACCCCTCCACTTT.

This sequence joins TRBV6-5 and TRBJ2-7; D unresolved. CDR1 and CDR2 from the germline V gene are MNHEY and SVGAGI. The CDR3 has 14 amino acids. V dropped 5 bases and J dropped 2 bases, with 13 bases sitting between them. Written as DNA, the CDR3 is TGTGCCAGCAGTATTCACCGGGCAGCCTACGAGCAGTACTTC. Its protein is CASSIHRAAYEQYF.

The chain employs TRBV3-1 (or the pseudogene TRBV3-2) and TRBJ2-7, with D maybe TRBD1 (6 bases). The ends were cut back, 0 bases at V and 4 bases at J, with 16 bases in the middle. The CDR3 covers 16 residues. CDR1 LGHDT and CDR2 YNNKEL come from the germline V gene (reference sequence). CDR3 DNA: TGTGCCAGCAGCCAAGATCGTAACAGGGTGGGGTACGAGCAGTACTTC. Translation: CASSQDRNRVGYEQYF.

The rearrangement uses TRBV7-9 and TRBJ2-5, with D possibly called TRBD1 or TRBD2 (6 bases each). CDR1 is SEHNR and CDR2 is FQNEAQ in the germline V gene (reference sequence). This CDR3 region has 15 residues. V was clipped by 5 bases and J by 1 base, with 14 bases between them. CDR3 DNA sequence: TGTGCCAGCAGCAAAGGAGGGGGGCCCCAAGAGACCCAGTACTTC. Its protein is CASSKGGGPQETQYF.

The chain links TRBV11-2 to TRBJ2-7; 14 bases line up with TRBD2. From germline, CDR1 is SGHAT and CDR2 FQNNGV. V was clipped by 4 bases and J by 0 bases; unmatched bases: 11. CDR3 length: 19 amino acids. The CDR3 loop is CASSYPGLAGGKSSYEQYF. CDR3 sequence (DNA): TGTGCCAGCAGCTACCCCGGACTAGCGGGGGGAAAGAGCTCCTACGAGCAGTACTTC.

The J gene is TRBJ1-6, the V gene TRBV30; TRBD1 agrees at 8 bases. The J segment lost 10 bases and the V segment lost 3 bases, leaving 5 bases of the junction unmatched. The germline gives CDR1 GTSNPN, CDR2 SVGIG (reference sequence). The CDR3 loop spans 13 amino acids. In DNA, the CDR3 is TGTGCCTGGAGCCCCGACAGGGGATCACCCCTCCACTTT. Translation: CAWSPDRGSPLHF.

CDR3: CASSQDPNREAGNTIYF. As DNA, the CDR3 is TGCGCCAGCAGCCAAGATCCTAACAGGGAAGCTGGAAACACCATATATTTT. V gene TRBV4-3 combines with J gene TRBJ1-3; tentatively, D is TRBD1 (6 bases). This CDR3 contains 17 residues. Germline V gives CDR1 LGHNA, CDR2 YSLEER. The V end lost 0 bases, the J end lost 2 bases, and 14 bases lay between the germline ends.